This T cell receptor (beta chain) derives from a study of blood T cell repertoires in COVID-19. Study details: The study drew acute and convalescent COVID-19 samples from the United States, Italy and Spain. Sources were T cells, B-cell-depleted T cells, or PBMCs; the material itself was cDNA or gDNA.

Enrollment of patients from Seattle took place during active infection, with longitudinal follow-up. Libraries were prepared by immunoSEQ multiplex PCR; TCRdb keeps only in-frame clonotypes and omits some of them. This table holds 310,000 or so clones, approximately 89% found once. The CDR3 has 17 residues. Trimming removed 0 bases from V and 6 bases from J, with 15 bases in between. Germline CDR1 and CDR2: MGHRA and YSYEKL. Input material: peripheral blood. This sequence joins TRBV4-1 and TRBJ1-6, with a tentative D call TRBD1 (5 bases). The sequence was collected from a woman aged 25 to 39 with COVID-19, enrolled during active disease. CDR3 loop: CASSQDLGDWINSPLHF. The CDR3 nucleotides are TGCGCCAGCAGCCAAGATCTTGGGGACTGGATTAATTCACCCCTCCACTTT.